The 28 T cell receptor beta chains in this list originate from one sample, sequenced in a study of cytomegalovirus exposure and HLA in healthy donors. The PCR made use of 60 Vbeta and 13 Jbeta primers. Profiling relied on immunoSEQ multiplex PCR, and the TCRdb table lists in-frame clones only, not all of them. Here the sample spans 100,000 to 150,000 clones, nearly 85% being singletons. The sample taken for sequencing was PBMCs. Receptors were obtained from a boy younger than 18 in good health and CMV-seronegative.

V usage is TRBV9 and J usage is TRBJ2-3; TRBD2 matches 7 bases. The CDR3 is 14 residues long. J gave up 11 bases and V 0 bases, and 9 bases lay outside the gene matches. CDR1 is SGDLS and CDR2 is YYNGEE in the germline V gene. CDR3 sequence (DNA): TGTGCCAGCAGCGTAGACCAGGGCGGGGGAGGGCAGTATTTT. Its protein product is CASSVDQGGGGQYF.

The V and J genes are TRBV5-1 and TRBJ2-5; 10 nucleotides agree with TRBD2. V was clipped by 0 bases and J by 2 bases; unmatched bases: 1. The CDR3 sequence is 15 residues long. Germline V lookup: CDR1 SGHRS, CDR2 YFSETQ. The chain's CDR3 is CASSLASGRQETQYF. For the CDR3, the DNA is TGCGCCAGCAGCTTGGCTAGCGGGAGACAAGAGACCCAGTACTTC.

This clone was detected only a few times. This chain links TRBV30 with TRBJ2-3; the D is unclear. Trimming left V 4 bases short and J 2 bases short, with 13 bases between. This CDR3 has 14 residues. Germline-derived CDR1 and CDR2 are GTSNPN and SVGIG (reference sequence). The CDR3 reads CAWNRGKNTDTQYF. The DNA of the CDR3 is TGTGCCTGGAACCGCGGTAAAAACACAGATACGCAGTATTTT. Drawing the rest from reference TRBV30 and TRBJ2-3, the complete variable domain is SQTIHQWPATLVQPVGSPLSLECTVEGTSNPNLYWYRQAAGRGLQLLFYSVGIGQISSEVPQNLSASRPQDRQFILSSKKLLLSDSGFYLCAWNRGKNTDTQYFGPGTRLTVL.

The chain is built from TRBV7-8 and TRBJ2-5; 9 bases agree with TRBD2. V was clipped by 0 bases and J by 0 bases; unmatched bases: 11. The CDR3 is 19 amino acids. Germline CDR1 SGHVS, CDR2 FQNEAQ. CDR3 region: CASSLAGSREREDQETQYF. Written as DNA, the CDR3 is TGTGCCAGCAGCTTAGCGGGGTCCCGCGAGCGGGAGGACCAAGAGACCCAGTACTTC.

The chain is built from TRBV6-6 and TRBJ1-1, with D possibly TRBD1 on 6 matching bases. Germline CDR1 reads MNHNY; CDR2 reads SVGAGI (reference sequence). V dropped 7 bases and J dropped 4 bases, with 22 bases sitting between them. The CDR3 consists of 16 residues. The CDR3 DNA is TGTGCCAGCATCCCTTCTAAGGGGGATGGGCGCACTGAAGCTTTCTTT. This sequence encodes CASIPSKGDGRTEAFF.

The chain uses TRBV9 and TRBJ2-3, with D possibly TRBD2 on 6 matching bases. Germline V gene data show CDR1 as SGDLS and CDR2 as YYNGEE. Trimming cost V 0 bases and J 8 bases, with 13 bases left between them. The CDR3 runs 14 residues. The CDR3 DNA follows: TGTGCCAGCAGCGTAGACCGGGAGTCAGGTACGCAGTATTTT. This sequence encodes CASSVDRESGTQYF. The entire variable domain, with the rest obtained from reference TRBV9 and TRBJ2-3, is as follows: DSGVTQTPKHLITATGQRVTLRCSPRSGDLSVYWYQQSLDQGLQFLIQYYNGEERAKGNILERFSAQQFPDLHSELNLSSLELGDSALYFCASSVDRESGTQYFGPGTRLTVL.

Points on this clone: The sample contains more than one DNA sequence encoding this CDR3. The chain links TRBV2 to TRBJ2-7, with a weak D call TRBD1 (6 bases). This CDR3 region has 13 residues. The ends were cut back, 6 bases at V and 2 bases at J, with 11 bases in the middle. Germline V lookup: CDR1 SNHLY, CDR2 FYNNEI. CDR3: CASSRQGTYEQYF. In nucleotides, the CDR3 is TGTGCCAGCAGCCGCCAGGGGACCTACGAGCAGTACTTC.

This clone was observed once. The chain uses TRBV1 and TRBJ2-7; the table's TRBD1 call for D was not verified on the DNA. TRBV1 represents a pseudogene. This CDR3 spans 15 amino acids. The CDR3 DNA sequence: TGCACCAGCAGCCAAGACGTTCCGATGGCCCACGAGCAGTACTTC. Its translation: CTSSQDVPMAHEQYF.

The chain is built from TRBV5-1 and TRBJ1-4; D is possibly TRBD1 (6 bases). Trimming took off 4 bases at V and 8 bases at J, with 21 bases between the two ends. Germline values: CDR1 SGHRS, CDR2 YFSETQ. CDR3 length: 16 residues. DNA for the CDR3: TGCGCCAGCAGCCAGCTTACAGGGTCCTCTCGAGAAAAACTGTTTTTT. Its translation: CASSQLTGSSREKLFF. Combining the CDR3 with reference TRBV5-1 and TRBJ1-4 gives the whole variable domain KAGVTQTPRYLIKTRGQQVTLSCSPISGHRSVSWYQQTPGQGLQFLFEYFSETQRNKGNFPGRFSGRQFSNSRSEMNVSTLELGDSALYLCASSQLTGSSREKLFFGSGTQLSVL.

The CDR3 sequence is CASSDGTGPSEAFF. CDR3 nucleotide sequence: TGTGCCAGCAGTGATGGGACAGGGCCTTCTGAAGCTTTCTTT. V gene TRBV2 combines with J gene TRBJ1-1, with 9 bases fitting TRBD1. The CDR3 has 14 residues. The V gene's germline CDR1 is SNHLY and CDR2 FYNNEI. Germline trimming cut 3 bases from V and 6 bases from J; bases unmatched to any gene: 5.

The chain is built from TRBV6-1 and TRBJ1-5; 7 bases are a match to TRBD1. V lost 2 bases and J lost 0; bases outside the gene matches: 10. In germline, CDR1 is MNHNS, CDR2 SASEGT. The CDR3 covers 18 residues. In nucleotides, the CDR3 is TGTGCCAGCAGTGAACCCCTCGACAGGGTATATAGCAATCAGCCCCAGCATTTT. The encoded protein is CASSEPLDRVYSNQPQHF.

The chain couples TRBV11-3 to TRBJ2-7, with D possibly being TRBD1 (7 bases). CDR1 is SGHNT and CDR2 is YENEEA in the germline V gene. This CDR3 comprises 13 residues. Between the trimmed V and J ends, which lost 5 bases and 7 bases, there was a span of 15 bases. This chain's CDR3 is CASSPRQGGEQYF. The CDR3 nucleotides read TGTGCCAGCAGCCCGAGACAGGGAGGAGAGCAGTACTTC. Combining the CDR3 with reference TRBV11-3 and TRBJ2-7 gives the whole variable domain EAGVVQSPRYKIIEKKQPVAFWCNPISGHNTLYWYLQNLGQGPELLIRYENEEAVDDSQLPKDRFSAERLKGVDSTLKIQPAELGDSAVYLCASSPRQGGEQYFGPGTRLTVT.

The V and J genes are TRBV7-6 and TRBJ2-5; D possibly corresponds to TRBD1 (5 bases). There are 14 residues in the CDR3. V was pared by 4 bases and J by 6 bases, with 15 bases between. Germline CDR1 SGHVS, CDR2 FNYEAQ. CDR3 in amino acids: CASSSGQNRQTQYF. The CDR3 region has the DNA TGTGCCAGCAGCTCCGGACAAAATCGTCAGACCCAGTACTTC. Full variable domain (remainder filled in from reference TRBV7-6 and TRBJ2-5): GAGVSQSPRYKVTKRGQDVALRCDPISGHVSLYWYRQALGQGPEFLTYFNYEAQQDKSGLPNDRFSAERPEGSISTLTIQRTEQRDSAMYRCASSSGQNRQTQYFGPGTRLLVL.

V usage is TRBV11-2 and J usage is TRBJ2-1, with a possible D match to TRBD2 (6 bases). Per germline, CDR1 SGHAT and CDR2 FQNNGV. The CDR3 contains 15 residues. The V gene lost 4 bases and the J gene lost 7 bases, with 17 bases spanning the gap. CDR3 DNA sequence: TGTGCCAGCAGCTATGGTGGCGGGACGAGTAATGAGCAGTTCTTC. Residues: CASSYGGGTSNEQFF.

This CDR3 reads CASNRLAGVDEQYF. The CDR3 DNA is TGTGCCAGCAACCGACTAGCGGGAGTCGACGAGCAGTACTTC. The V gene is TRBV2, the J gene TRBJ2-7; 12 bases fit TRBD2. CDR1 is SNHLY and CDR2 is FYNNEI in the germline V gene. J gave up 5 bases and V 7 bases, and 6 bases lay outside the gene matches. CDR3 length equals 14 residues.

This clone was seen a few times. The chain combines TRBV4-1 with TRBJ2-1; D ambiguous. Trimming removed 0 bases from V and 9 bases from J, with 9 bases in between. Germline loops: CDR1 MGHRA, CDR2 YSYEKL. This CDR3 is 13 amino acids long. CDR3 DNA sequence: TGCGCCAGCAGCCAAGATCCAGTTGGTGAGCAGTTCTTC. It is translated as CASSQDPVGEQFF.

The chain employs TRBV27 and TRBJ2-7, with a possible D match to TRBD1 (5 bases). V lost 4 bases and J lost 2, with 9 bases in between. The CDR3 covers 13 residues. The V gene's germline CDR1 is MNHEY and CDR2 SMNVEV (reference sequence). Here the CDR3 DNA reads TGTGCCAGCAGTTCCACAGGAACCTACGAGCAGTACTTC. It specifies CASSSTGTYEQYF.

V usage is TRBV5-1 and J usage is TRBJ1-4; 9 bases agree with TRBD1. CDR1 and CDR2 (germline): SGHRS, YFSETQ. The CDR3 is 16 amino acids. V lost 0 bases to trimming and J lost 8 bases; unmatched junction nucleotides: 8. The CDR3 DNA reads TGCGCCAGCAGCTTGGCCTCCGGGACAGGGCAGGAAAAACTGTTTTTT. This codes for CASSLASGTGQEKLFF.

The chain recombines TRBV6-5 with TRBJ1-6; weak D call: TRBD1 (6 bases). Germline V gene sequence: CDR1 MNHEY, CDR2 SVGAGI. The CDR3 is made up of 15 amino acids. The ends were cut back, 5 bases at V and 11 bases at J, with 19 bases in the middle. CDR3 nucleotide sequence: TGTGCCAGCAGTGGCGCCCCCAGGGGAACGACACCCCTCCACTTT. Amino acid sequence: CASSGAPRGTTPLHF.

The CDR3 spells CAISEADRGYEQYF. The DNA for the CDR3 is TGTGCCATCAGTGAGGCAGACAGGGGCTACGAGCAGTACTTC. The chain links TRBV10-3 to TRBJ2-7; TRBD1 aligns across 8 bases. Germline trimming cut 2 bases from V and 3 bases from J; bases unmatched to any gene: 3. Germline V gene data show CDR1 as ENHRY and CDR2 as SYGVKD. The CDR3 is made up of 14 amino acids.

V and J are TRBV30 and TRBJ1-4, with 10 bases matching TRBD1. V shed 7 bases, J shed 7 bases, and the junction held 6 bases outside the gene matches. The CDR3 totals 13 residues. From germline, CDR1 is GTSNPN and CDR2 SVGIG (reference sequence). The CDR3 DNA sequence: TGTGCCTTAGACAGGGGGCGAACTGAAAAACTGTTTTTT. Its translation is CALDRGRTEKLFF.

The chain combines TRBV2 with TRBJ2-2, with D perhaps matching TRBD1 (6 bases). V was trimmed by 7 bases and J by 2 bases, leaving 14 bases between them. The CDR3 has 15 residues. Germline CDR1 and CDR2: SNHLY and FYNNEI. In nucleotides, the CDR3 is TGTGCCAGCACTACAGGGCCCCGAAACACCGGGGAGCTGTTTTTT. Translation gives CASTTGPRNTGELFF.

The rearrangement links TRBV11-2 to TRBJ1-1; D is undetermined. Germline values: CDR1 SGHAT, CDR2 FQNNGV. This CDR3 has 17 amino acids. V lost 5 bases, J lost 6 bases, and 25 bases lay in between. CDR3 sequence reads: CASSGGFKGVGRAEAFF. CDR3 in DNA: TGTGCCAGCAGCGGAGGGTTTAAGGGTGTAGGGCGCGCTGAAGCTTTCTTT.

The J gene is TRBJ1-1, the V gene TRBV6-5, with 8 positions matching TRBD1. Germline CDR1 MNHEY, CDR2 SVGAGI. V shed 0 bases and J 9 bases; nucleotides not matched to a gene: 3. This CDR3 contains 13 residues. The CDR3, as DNA: TGTGCCAGCAGTTACTCGACAGGGGAAAAAGCTTTCTTT. This sequence encodes CASSYSTGEKAFF.

The chain combines TRBV30 with TRBJ2-2, with a tentative D call TRBD2 (5 bases). CDR1 and CDR2 (germline): GTSNPN, SVGIG (reference sequence). The CDR3 is made up of 15 amino acids. V dropped 3 bases and J dropped 3 bases, with 14 bases sitting between them. CDR3 nucleotide sequence: TGTGCCTGGAGCCCCCCCGGACTCGACACCGGGGAGCTGTTTTTT. This gives the protein CAWSPPGLDTGELFF.

This clone was seen a single time. The chain joins TRBV30 to TRBJ2-2; 7 bases agree with TRBD2. J was trimmed by 6 bases and V by 4 bases; bases with no gene match: 8. The CDR3 consists of 14 residues. CDR1 and CDR2 from the germline V gene are GTSNPN and SVGIG (reference sequence). CDR3 sequence reads: CAWKGGSGAGELFF. Written as DNA, the CDR3 is TGTGCCTGGAAGGGCGGGAGTGGGGCCGGGGAGCTGTTTTTT.

In its sample, this clone was seen once. V usage is TRBV5-8 and J usage is TRBJ2-1, with D perhaps TRBD1 (6 bases). Germline CDR1 and CDR2: SGHTS and YDEGEE. The V and J ends lost 1 base and 0 bases respectively, with 8 bases between them. There are 15 residues in the CDR3. CDR3 region: CASSLQGSSYNEQFF. CDR3 nucleotides: TGTGCCAGCAGCTTGCAGGGGAGCTCCTACAATGAGCAGTTCTTC.

The CDR3 DNA sequence: TGTGCCAGCAGGGCGGCGACCCTACATTACGAGCAGTACTTC. It encodes CASRAATLHYEQYF. The chain links TRBV27 to TRBJ2-7; D remains unclear. CDR3 length: 14 amino acids. CDR1 is MNHEY, CDR2 SMNVEV, per germline (reference sequence). Trimming took off 6 bases at V and 4 bases at J, with 16 bases between the two ends.